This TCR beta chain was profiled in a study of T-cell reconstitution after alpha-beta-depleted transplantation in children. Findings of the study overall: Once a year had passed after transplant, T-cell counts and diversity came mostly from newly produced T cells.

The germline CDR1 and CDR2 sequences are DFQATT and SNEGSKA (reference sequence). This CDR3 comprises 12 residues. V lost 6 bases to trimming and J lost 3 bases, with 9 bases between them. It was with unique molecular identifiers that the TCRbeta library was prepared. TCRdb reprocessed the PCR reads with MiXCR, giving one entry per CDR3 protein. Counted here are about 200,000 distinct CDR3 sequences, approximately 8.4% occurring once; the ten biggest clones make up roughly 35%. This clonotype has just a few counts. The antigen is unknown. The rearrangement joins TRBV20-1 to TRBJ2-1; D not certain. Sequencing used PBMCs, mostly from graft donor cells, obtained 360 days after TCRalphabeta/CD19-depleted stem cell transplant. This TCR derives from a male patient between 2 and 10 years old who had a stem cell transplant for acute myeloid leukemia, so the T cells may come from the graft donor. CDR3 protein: CSAPALYNEQFF. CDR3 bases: TGCAGTGCCCCGGCTCTCTACAATGAGCAGTTCTTC.